The sequence of this TCR beta chain was determined in a study of T cells in Graves' hyperthyroidism and ophthalmopathy. The CDR3 has 15 amino acids. The V segment lost 3 bases and the J segment 6 bases; nucleotides outside the gene matches: 10. The germline V gene has CDR1 KGHSH and CDR2 LQKENI. TCR beta CDR3 regions were amplified from RNA. Initially, a first-round RT-PCR of the TCR CDR3 employed the HTBI primer set. TCRdb passed the multiplex PCR reads through MiXCR, listing each CDR3 protein once. The data show about 590,000 distinct CDR3 sequences, about a sixth seen once. This clonotype was found many times.

The rearrangement links TRBV18 to TRBJ1-2; TRBD1 agrees at 7 bases. Input material: blood. This clonotype was obtained from a woman aged 30 to 39 with Graves' hyperthyroidism. The DNA of the CDR3 is TGTGCCAGCTCACCGACCGAGACAGGGCTTGATGGCTACACCTTC. As protein: CASSPTETGLDGYTF.